These 22 T cell receptor beta chains originate from one sample sequenced in a study of radiotherapy plus CTLA-4 blockade in lung cancer. Assay: immunoSEQ multiplex PCR; the TCRdb copy retains only in-frame clones and omits some. The repertoire holds tens of thousands of clones, with less than 80% as singletons. The sample was peripheral blood, taken from a patient treated with radiotherapy plus ipilimumab. These TCRs come from a human donor with non-small cell lung cancer who had a complete response to radiotherapy plus ipilimumab.

V gene TRBV6-1 combines with J gene TRBJ2-4, with D possibly being TRBD2 (7 bases). This CDR3 spans 18 amino acids. V was clipped by 0 bases and J by 0 bases, with 15 bases between them. Germline V CDR1 and CDR2: MNHNS, SASEGT. This chain's CDR3 is CASSEAGGGLLAKNIQYF. CDR3 in DNA: TGTGCCAGCAGTGAAGCCGGCGGGGGCCTGCTAGCCAAAAACATTCAGTACTTC.

The CDR3 spells CASSPLSGSQVPEGYTF. The CDR3 bases are TGTGCCAGCTCACCACTTTCGGGCAGCCAAGTTCCAGAGGGCTACACCTTC. The chain recombines TRBV18 with TRBJ1-2; no clear D. CDR1 and CDR2 (germline): KGHSH, LQKENI. The CDR3 contains 17 residues. Trimming stripped 1 base from V and 8 bases from J, with 23 bases between.

V gene TRBV7-9 combines with J gene TRBJ1-2; tentatively, D is TRBD1 (5 bases). V lost 5 bases to trimming and J lost 4 bases, with 17 bases between them. The CDR3 is made up of 15 amino acids. CDR1 is SEHNR, CDR2 FQNEAQ, per germline (reference sequence). CDR3 DNA: TGTGCCAGCAGCCTCTCGTTTTCGGGGCTCTATGGCTACACCTTC. The encoded protein is CASSLSFSGLYGYTF. Looking up the rest from reference TRBV7-9 and TRBJ1-2 gives the full variable domain: DTGVSQNPRHKITKRGQNVTFRCDPISEHNRLYWYRQTLGQGPEFLTYFQNEAQLEKSRLLSDRFSAERPKGSFSTLEIQRTEQGDSAMYLCASSLSFSGLYGYTFGSGTRLTVV.

The J gene is TRBJ2-5, the V gene TRBV7-2, with D perhaps matching TRBD1 (5 bases). V lost 2 bases, J lost 2 bases, and 12 bases lay in between. CDR3 length equals 15 residues. Germline V gene data show CDR1 as SGHTA and CDR2 as FQGNSA. CDR3 DNA: TGTGCCAGCAGCTTATTTCAGGGCGATCAAGAGACCCAGTACTTC. This translates into CASSLFQGDQETQYF.

V usage is TRBV6-1 and J usage is TRBJ2-7; D is ambiguous. CDR3 length: 15 amino acids. V lost 0 bases and J lost 6, with 15 bases in between. CDR1 is MNHNS and CDR2 is SASEGT in the germline V gene. CDR3 protein: CASSEAGRLGGEQYF. The CDR3 nucleotides are TGTGCCAGCAGTGAAGCGGGCAGGTTAGGCGGCGAGCAGTACTTC.

This clone was observed a single time. The chain recombines TRBV30 with TRBJ1-4; the D is unclear. V was clipped by 3 bases and J by 4 bases, with 6 bases between them. The CDR3 loop spans 12 amino acids. CDR1 is GTSNPN and CDR2 is SVGIG in the germline V gene (reference sequence). Here the CDR3 DNA reads TGTGCCTGGAGACGGATTAATGAAAAACTGTTTTTT. Residues: CAWRRINEKLFF.

This clone came up once. The chain carries TRBV18 and TRBJ1-5, with D possibly matching TRBD1 (5 bases). The germline CDR1 and CDR2 sequences are KGHSH and LQKENI. The CDR3 spans 14 residues. V lost 6 bases to trimming and J lost 6 bases, with 15 bases between them. The CDR3 nucleotides read TGTGCCAGCTCGCACGAGGGTAGGGGTCAGCCCCAGCATTTT. This encodes CASSHEGRGQPQHF.

V gene TRBV2 combines with J gene TRBJ1-6; D perhaps matches TRBD1 (5 bases). The CDR3 length is 15 residues. Germline lookup yields CDR1 SNHLY and CDR2 FYNNEI. Trimming cost V 7 bases and J 6 bases, with 16 bases left between them. The CDR3 DNA reads as TGTGCCAGCATCGTGACTCCAGGGCTTAATTCACCCCTCCACTTT. It translates to CASIVTPGLNSPLHF.

V is TRBV10-3 and J is TRBJ2-7; D uncertain. The ends were cut back, 3 bases at V and 0 bases at J, with 12 bases in the middle. The germline CDR1 and CDR2 sequences are ENHRY and SYGVKD. The CDR3 spans 15 residues. The CDR3 here is CAISEGPVSSYEQYV. The CDR3 region has the DNA TGTGCCATCAGTGAAGGCCCAGTTAGCTCCTACGAGCAGTACGTC.

The rearrangement links TRBV6-5 to TRBJ2-7, with D tentatively TRBD2 (5 bases). Germline V gene data show CDR1 as MNHEY and CDR2 as SVGAGI. The CDR3 totals 15 residues. V was cut by 6 bases and J by 1 base, with 16 bases left in between. CDR3 region: CASRPSWRLSYEQYF. The CDR3 region has the DNA TGTGCCAGCAGACCAAGTTGGAGGCTATCCTACGAGCAGTACTTC.

V usage is TRBV18 and J usage is TRBJ2-2; D not resolved. Germline CDR1 KGHSH, CDR2 LQKENI. V shed 0 bases and J shed 1 base, with 3 bases lying between them. The CDR3 is 14 amino acids. The CDR3 DNA reads as TGTGCCAGCTCACCACCGGTGAACACCGGGGAGCTGTTTTTT. Protein sequence: CASSPPVNTGELFF.

This clone was counted a single time. The chain links TRBV19 to TRBJ1-5, with 10 bases fitting TRBD1. The CDR3 extends over 17 amino acids. The germline CDR1 and CDR2 sequences are LNHDA and SQIVND (reference sequence). V shed 5 bases and J 7 bases; nucleotides not matched to a gene: 14. CDR3 sequence reads: CASSPQIRTGGPQPQHF. The CDR3 nucleotides are TGTGCCAGTAGTCCTCAAATTAGGACAGGGGGACCCCAGCCCCAGCATTTT.

This chain uses TRBV5-6 with TRBJ2-3; D gene unclear. CDR1 and CDR2 from the germline V gene are SGHDT and YYEEEE. The CDR3 extends over 13 amino acids. Deletions cut 1 base from V and 0 bases from J, with 3 bases between. DNA for the CDR3: TGTGCCAGCAGCTTGACCAGCACAGATACGCAGTATTTT. Translation: CASSLTSTDTQYF.

The rearrangement uses TRBV7-2 and TRBJ2-1; the D is unclear. This CDR3 contains 12 residues. The germline V and J ends were trimmed by 0 bases and 9 bases, with 6 bases remaining between them. Germline values: CDR1 SGHTA, CDR2 FQGNSA. The CDR3 sequence is CASSLATAEQFF. CDR3 nucleotides: TGTGCCAGCAGCTTAGCCACAGCTGAGCAGTTCTTC.

The rearrangement links TRBV29-1 to TRBJ2-2; no clear D gene. Per the germline V gene, CDR1 is SQVTM and CDR2 is ANQGSEA. This CDR3 is 13 amino acids long. Trimming removed 3 bases at V and 3 bases at J, with 8 bases between. CDR3 in DNA: TGCAGCGTTGAGCGAGAGGACACCGGGGAGCTGTTTTTT. It translates to CSVEREDTGELFF.

This chain joins TRBV2 and TRBJ2-7, with D perhaps being TRBD1 or TRBD2 (5 bases each). Germline V CDR1 and CDR2: SNHLY, FYNNEI. V was cut by 6 bases and J by 6 bases, with 18 bases left in between. The CDR3 has 14 residues. CDR3: CASRDGTRVGEQYV. The CDR3 DNA follows: TGTGCCAGCAGAGACGGGACCAGGGTAGGCGAGCAGTACGTC.

The chain combines TRBV7-9 with TRBJ1-4; TRBD1 matches at 8 bases. Unmatched junction bases numbered 6, after V lost 5 bases and J lost 4 bases. Per germline, CDR1 SEHNR and CDR2 FQNEAQ (reference sequence). This CDR3 comprises 15 residues. The CDR3: CASSQGAWSNEKLFF. CDR3 DNA sequence: TGTGCCAGCAGCCAGGGGGCGTGGAGTAATGAAAAACTGTTTTTT.

This rearrangement joins TRBV6-6 to TRBJ2-4; 8 nucleotides align to TRBD1. This CDR3 comprises 14 residues. Germline CDR1 and CDR2: MNHNY and SVGAGI (reference sequence). After removal of 5 bases from V and 5 bases from J, the junction contained 5 bases not matched to a gene. The CDR3 DNA sequence: TGTGCCAGCAGTCAACAGGGGGACCAAAACATTCAGTACTTC. Its protein product is CASSQQGDQNIQYF.

The chain couples TRBV2 to TRBJ1-3, with D perhaps matching TRBD1 (6 bases). CDR1 SNHLY and CDR2 FYNNEI come from the germline V gene. The length of the CDR3 is 16 residues. V lost 0 bases and J 4 bases, leaving 13 bases between the germline ends. CDR3 sequence: CASSEALGARGNTIYF. CDR3 bases: TGTGCCAGCAGTGAAGCCCTGGGGGCGAGAGGAAACACCATATATTTT.

This clone occurred a few times. The J gene is TRBJ1-5, the V gene TRBV15; 8 positions agree with TRBD1. The CDR3 spans 16 residues. V shed 3 bases and J 7 bases; nucleotides not matched to a gene: 11. CDR1 is LNHNV and CDR2 is YYDKDF in the germline V gene (reference sequence). The CDR3 loop reads CATSSLIAGGGQPQHF. The CDR3 nucleotides read TGTGCCACCAGCAGCCTGATCGCAGGGGGCGGCCAGCCCCAGCATTTT.

Only one count was recorded for this clone. This sequence joins TRBV29-1 and TRBJ2-2; 7 bases are a match to TRBD2. V was clipped by 4 bases and J by 7 bases; unmatched bases: 0. Germline CDR1 reads SQVTM; CDR2 reads ANQGSEA. CDR3 length: 11 amino acids. The CDR3 region is CSVGGGGELFF. Here the CDR3 DNA reads TGCAGCGTTGGGGGGGGCGGGGAGCTGTTTTTT.

The J gene is TRBJ1-1, the V gene TRBV11-2; D is unclear. CDR3 length: 11 amino acids. CDR1 is SGHAT, CDR2 FQNNGV, per germline. Trimming removed 5 bases from V and 8 bases from J, with 9 bases in between. The CDR3 bases are TGTGCCAGCAGCCAGAAGGGAGAAGCTTTCTTT. It codes for CASSQKGEAFF.